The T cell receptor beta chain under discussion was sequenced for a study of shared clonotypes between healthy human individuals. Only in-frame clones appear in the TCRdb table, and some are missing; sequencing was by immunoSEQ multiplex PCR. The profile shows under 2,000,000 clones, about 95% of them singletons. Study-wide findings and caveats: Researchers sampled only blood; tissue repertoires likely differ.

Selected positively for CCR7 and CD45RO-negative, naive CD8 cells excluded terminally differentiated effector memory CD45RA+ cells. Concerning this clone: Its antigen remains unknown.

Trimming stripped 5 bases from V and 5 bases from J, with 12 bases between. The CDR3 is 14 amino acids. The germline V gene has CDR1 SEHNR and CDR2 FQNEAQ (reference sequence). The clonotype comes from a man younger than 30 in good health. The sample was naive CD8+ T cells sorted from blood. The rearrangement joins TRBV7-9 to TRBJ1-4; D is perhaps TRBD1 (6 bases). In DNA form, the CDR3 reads TGTGCCAGCAGCAGGACAGCCTTGAATGAAAAACTGTTTTTT. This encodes CASSRTALNEKLFF.